The 24 T cell receptor beta chains below come from one sample, sequenced in a study of Graves' ophthalmopathy and Graves' hyperthyroidism listed by TCRdb under 2018. The sequencer listed for this sample is Illumina HiSeq 2000. For repertoire sequencing, TCR beta CDR3 regions were amplified from RNA transcripts. A first-round RT-PCR used HTBI primers with the Qiagen OneStep RT-PCR kit, followed by a second-round multiplex PCR, size selection and purification. TCRdb ran its own pipeline on the public reads, namely fastp trimming at Q25 and MiXCR clone calling, and kept in-frame beta chains. Rows merge per CDR3 protein into single entries with the most common DNA and genes. Counted in this sample were some 750,000 distinct CDR3 sequences; roughly two fifths of them appeared once. Of the sample, 44% is held by the ten largest clones. The specimen was peripheral blood. Every receptor here comes from an adult man with Graves' ophthalmopathy.

As for this clonotype: The limits of the CDR3 on the DNA are not certain, so only TCRdb's listed CDR3 is given. The chain joins TRBV10-3 to TRBJ2-2; the listed D gene, TRBD1, was not tested against the DNA. Counting both end residues, the CDR3 totals 16 amino acids. The V gene's germline CDR1 is ENHRY and CDR2 SYGVKD. CDR3 sequence: CAISADRGRTPGSCFF.

The chain has TRBV5-1 and TRBJ2-7, with TRBD2 matching over 10 bases. With V trimmed by 0 bases and J by 4 bases, 4 bases remained unmatched. CDR3 size: 15 residues. The V gene's germline CDR1 is SGHRS and CDR2 YFSETQ. The CDR3 bases are TGCGCCAGCAGCTTGGATGGGACTAGCGATTACGAGCAGTACTTC. It yields the protein CASSLDGTSDYEQYF.

The CDR3 nucleotides read TGCAGCGTTGAGGCGGCCAGGGTCGGCGAATCCACTGAAGCTTTCTTT. Translation gives CSVEAARVGESTEAFF. This rearrangement joins TRBV29-1 to TRBJ1-1; tentative D call: TRBD1 (5 bases). V was cut by 3 bases and J by 4 bases, with 21 bases left in between. The CDR3 consists of 16 residues. Per germline, CDR1 SQVTM and CDR2 ANQGSEA.

This clonotype was recorded many times. V is TRBV7-2 and J is TRBJ1-5; TRBD1 aligns across 7 bases. The CDR3 sequence is 14 residues long. CDR1 is SGHTA and CDR2 is FQGNSA in the germline V gene. V was clipped by 5 bases and J by 1 base; unmatched bases: 2. The CDR3 spells CASSMGQSNQPQHF. The DNA of the CDR3 is TGTGCCAGCAGCATGGGACAGAGCAATCAGCCCCAGCATTTT.

This chain joins TRBV7-2 and TRBJ2-5, with D tentatively TRBD2 (5 bases). The CDR3 sequence is 15 residues long. Germline V gene lookup returns CDR1 SGHTA and CDR2 FQGNSA. V was clipped by 1 base and J by 2 bases, with 11 bases between them. The CDR3 reads CASSLDREQQETQYF. For the CDR3, the DNA is TGTGCCAGCAGCTTAGATCGGGAACAGCAAGAGACCCAGTACTTC.

About this clonotype itself: One end of the junction varies from germline; a read error may be responsible. V usage is TRBV25-1 and J usage is TRBJ2-7; D may be TRBD1 or TRBD2 (5 bases each). This CDR3 has 16 residues. Germline loops: CDR1 MGHDK, CDR2 SYGVNS. CDR3 in amino acids: CASSQEPGIGTYEQYF. In DNA form, the CDR3 reads TGCGCCAGCAGCCAAGAACCAGGGATCGGGACCTACGAGCAGTACTTC.

The chain joins TRBV29-1 to TRBJ1-1; D is unclear. CDR3 size: 12 residues. Between the trimmed V and J ends, which lost 5 bases and 0 bases, there was a span of 7 bases. Germline assignment: CDR1 SQVTM and CDR2 ANQGSEA. The CDR3 reads CSVSGMNTEAFF. CDR3 bases: TGCAGCGTTAGTGGGATGAACACTGAAGCTTTCTTT.

The rearrangement joins TRBV20-1 to TRBJ2-7; D gene ambiguous. The CDR3 contains 12 residues. The germline V gene has CDR1 DFQATT and CDR2 SNEGSKA (reference sequence). The V end was cut by 3 bases, the J end by 3 bases, with 9 bases between. The CDR3 is CSASRSLYEQYF. For the CDR3, the DNA is TGCAGTGCTAGTCGCAGTCTCTACGAGCAGTACTTC.

The rearrangement uses TRBV9 and TRBJ2-2; D is uncertain. Looked up from germline, CDR1 is SGDLS and CDR2 is YYNGEE. The CDR3 loop spans 16 amino acids. Trimming left V 0 bases short and J 7 bases short, with 16 bases between. The CDR3 DNA sequence: TGTGCCAGCAGCGTAGATCACGAAATGGGTAGCGGGGAGCTGTTTTTT. It is translated as CASSVDHEMGSGELFF.

This clonotype has only a few counts. This chain connects TRBV5-8 to TRBJ2-7, with D possibly matching TRBD1 (5 bases). CDR3 length equals 14 residues. Germline CDR1 reads SGHTS; CDR2 reads YDEGEE. V was cut by 5 bases and J by 0 bases, with 12 bases left in between. As DNA, the CDR3 is TGTGCCAGCAGGCCCGACAGTGCCTCCTACGAGCAGTACTTC. This sequence encodes CASRPDSASYEQYF.

This clonotype was observed at least ten times. The chain uses TRBV7-2 and TRBJ2-2; 10 nucleotides agree with TRBD1. J was trimmed by 5 bases and V by 6 bases; bases with no gene match: 6. Per germline, CDR1 SGHTA and CDR2 FQGNSA. The CDR3 consists of 15 residues. DNA of the CDR3: TGTGCCAGCAGTCGGACAGGGGGAGATACCGGGGAGCTGTTTTTT. Translating it yields CASSRTGGDTGELFF.

This clonotype was seen ten or more times. The chain is built from TRBV11-2 and TRBJ1-2; D call uncertain. The ends were cut back, 5 bases at V and 2 bases at J, with 6 bases in the middle. In germline, CDR1 is SGHAT, CDR2 FQNNGV. This CDR3 spans 12 amino acids. The CDR3 region has the DNA TGTGCCAGCAGCGCCGAAAACTATGGCTACACCTTC. Translation gives CASSAENYGYTF.

The chain is built from TRBV6-5 and TRBJ1-4; the D gene is possibly TRBD1 (6 bases). V lost 2 bases, J lost 7 bases, and 14 bases lay in between. This CDR3 has 15 residues. Germline CDR1 is MNHEY and CDR2 is SVGAGI. This CDR3 reads CASSYGGLRGEKLFF. In DNA, the CDR3 is TGTGCCAGCAGTTACGGGGGGCTAAGGGGTGAAAAACTGTTTTTT.

This clonotype has a count of ten or more. The rearrangement links TRBV19 to TRBJ1-2; the match to TRBD1 covers 9 bases. This CDR3 comprises 13 residues. Germline CDR1 is LNHDA and CDR2 is SQIVND (reference sequence). V lost 7 bases to trimming and J lost 5 bases; unmatched junction nucleotides: 5. CDR3 coding DNA: TGTGCCAGTAATAGGGACAGGGCGTATGGCTACACCTTC. Amino acids: CASNRDRAYGYTF.

The chain combines TRBV15 with TRBJ1-5, with D possibly TRBD1 on 6 matching bases. Deletions cut 3 bases from V and 1 base from J, with 13 bases between. The germline V gene has CDR1 LNHNV and CDR2 YYDKDF (reference sequence). The CDR3 extends over 16 amino acids. The CDR3 is CATSSAGTKSNQPQHF. As DNA, the CDR3 is TGTGCCACCAGCAGCGCCGGGACAAAAAGCAATCAGCCCCAGCATTTT.

The chain couples TRBV25-1 to TRBJ2-2, with TRBD2 matching over 11 bases. With 6 bases clipped from V and 7 bases from J, the junction kept 7 bases outside the gene matches. CDR3 length equals 15 residues. Germline CDR1 reads MGHDK; CDR2 reads SYGVNS. The CDR3 spells CASSLTSGGSGELFF. As DNA, the CDR3 is TGTGCCAGCAGCCTTACTAGCGGGGGAAGCGGGGAGCTGTTTTTT.

About this clonotype: Just one base apart from a much larger clone, this may be a read error. The V gene is TRBV7-9, the J gene TRBJ2-7, with D unclear. The length of the CDR3 is 13 residues. Germline CDR1 SEHNR, CDR2 FQNEAQ (reference sequence). V lost 8 bases, J lost 3 bases, and 14 bases lay in between. In DNA, the CDR3 is TGTGCCAGCGGTGGGCCGAAAAGCTACGAGCAGTACTTC. This sequence encodes CASGGPKSYEQYF.

In nucleotides, the CDR3 is TGTGCCAGCAGTTTCGGCAGGGGCACATGGGACACTGAAGCTTTCTTT. Amino acids: CASSFGRGTWDTEAFF. The chain has TRBV25-1 and TRBJ1-1; a possible D gene is TRBD1 (6 bases). The CDR3 consists of 16 residues. V was cut by 5 bases and J by 3 bases, with 19 bases left in between. Germline lookup yields CDR1 MGHDK and CDR2 SYGVNS.

In its sample, this clonotype was seen many times. The V gene is TRBV7-9, the J gene TRBJ1-1; D might be TRBD1 (5 bases). The CDR3 runs 16 residues. Germline loops: CDR1 SEHNR, CDR2 FQNEAQ (reference sequence). Trimming pared 5 bases from V and 1 base from J, leaving 17 bases between. CDR3 amino acids: CASSPSRSGANTEAFF. CDR3 coding DNA: TGTGCCAGCAGCCCATCCCGGAGCGGGGCGAACACTGAAGCTTTCTTT.

V and J are TRBV6-1 and TRBJ1-5; 7 bases line up with TRBD1. The CDR3 contains 15 residues. Germline V gene lookup returns CDR1 MNHNS and CDR2 SASEGT. With 6 bases clipped from V and 6 bases from J, the junction kept 11 bases outside the gene matches. The CDR3 loop is CASRNKRGQVQPQHF. The CDR3 DNA is TGTGCCAGCAGGAATAAGAGGGGGCAGGTTCAGCCCCAGCATTTT.

The chain carries TRBV10-3 and TRBJ1-3, with D perhaps matching TRBD1 (6 bases). The germline V gene has CDR1 ENHRY and CDR2 SYGVKD. The CDR3 contains 15 residues. V lost 7 bases to trimming and J lost 4 bases, with 17 bases between them. The CDR3 protein is CAITDTGSAGNTIYF. The DNA for the CDR3 is TGTGCCATCACCGATACAGGGAGTGCCGGAAACACCATATATTTT.

J is TRBJ1-2 and V is TRBV10-3; 12 positions match TRBD1. CDR3 length equals 15 residues. The V gene's germline CDR1 is ENHRY and CDR2 SYGVKD. V was pared by 2 bases and J by 8 bases, with 6 bases of the junction left unmatched. CDR3 in DNA: TGTGCCATCAGTGAGGGGACAGGGGGCGCGGGAGGCTACACCTTC. Translation gives CAISEGTGGAGGYTF.

The genes are TRBV2 and TRBJ2-1; possibly TRBD1 for D (6 bases). Per the germline V gene, CDR1 is SNHLY and CDR2 is FYNNEI. The CDR3 totals 12 residues. V dropped 6 bases and J dropped 7 bases, with 10 bases sitting between them. CDR3 protein: CASRSRGNEQFF. For the CDR3, the DNA is TGTGCCAGCAGAAGCAGGGGAAATGAGCAGTTCTTC.

This clonotype has more than one count but fewer than ten. The J gene is TRBJ2-7, the V gene TRBV7-9; 9 bases fit TRBD1. Per germline, CDR1 SEHNR and CDR2 FQNEAQ (reference sequence). Unmatched junction bases numbered 14, after V lost 4 bases and J lost 7 bases. The length of the CDR3 is 16 residues. The CDR3: CASSYRRGQGAQEQYF. CDR3 sequence (DNA): TGTGCCAGCAGCTACCGGCGGGGACAGGGCGCACAGGAGCAGTACTTC.